Listed below are T cell receptor beta chains from one sample, sequenced in a study of CD8 T cells in Susac syndrome. TCRdb re-derived calls from the immunoSEQ multiplex PCR reads in MiXCR, one entry per CDR3 protein. The sample includes 150,000 to 200,000 distinct CDR3 sequences, under 95% of them seen just once. Sequencing input: CD4+ T cells from PBMCs. All receptors come from a human donor with Susac syndrome. CDR3s include the opening cysteine and the closing phenylalanine or tryptophan. Fields, in order: clone size, V gene, D gene, J gene, CDR3 protein, CDR3 DNA. The D gene is left open where the match is weak. Rows give clone size only sometimes, using once, few, many, or a class for an expanded clone.

NA	TRBV10-2	TRBD2	TRBJ2-1	CASSESGRGDNEQFF	TGCGCCAGCAGTGAGTCGGGCCGGGGGGACAATGAGCAGTTCTTC
NA	TRBV30	NA	TRBJ1-3	CAWIHNGGKSGNTIYF	TGTGCCTGGATCCACAATGGGGGAAAGTCTGGAAACACCATATATTTT
NA	TRBV5-1	NA	TRBJ1-1	CASSLIGMNTEAFF	TGCGCCAGCAGCTTGATAGGGATGAACACTGAAGCTTTCTTT
NA	TRBV3-1	NA	TRBJ1-1	CASSQDTSMNTEAFF	TGTGCCAGCAGCCAAGATACTTCGATGAACACTGAAGCTTTCTTT
once	TRBV4-3	TRBD2	TRBJ2-2	CASSQAGGITGELFF	TGCGCCAGCAGCCAAGCGGGGGGAATCACCGGGGAGCTGTTTTTT
NA	TRBV20-1	TRBD1	TRBJ1-2	CSVPGQGNYGYTF	TGCAGTGTCCCGGGACAGGGGAACTATGGCTACACCTTC
NA	TRBV30	TRBD1	TRBJ1-6	CAWSVRGQGDSPLHF	TGTGCCTGGAGTGTACGGGGACAGGGAGATTCACCCCTCCACTTT
NA	TRBV4-2	NA	TRBJ1-2	CASSQEADINNYGYTF	TGTGCCAGCAGCCAAGAAGCCGACATAAATAACTATGGCTACACCTTC
NA	TRBV24-1	NA	TRBJ2-3	CATSLFRRDSTDTQYF	TGTGCCACCAGTCTTTTTCGCAGGGACTCCACAGATACGCAGTATTTT
NA	TRBV5-4	TRBD1	TRBJ1-2	CASSLRTGGTSNYGYTF	TGTGCCAGCAGCCTTAGGACAGGGGGGACTTCTAACTATGGCTACACCTTC
NA	TRBV7-2	NA	TRBJ1-6	CASSGGPWGSPLHF	TGTGCCAGCAGCGGCGGCCCCTGGGGTTCACCCCTCCACTTT
NA	TRBV20-1	NA	TRBJ2-3	CSARGQLGRTDTQYF	TGCAGTGCTAGAGGCCAGCTTGGTCGGACAGATACGCAGTATTTT
NA	TRBV2	NA	TRBJ2-7	CASSEEVGHEQYF	TGTGCCAGCAGTGAAGAGGTCGGCCACGAGCAGTACTTC
NA	TRBV27	NA	TRBJ1-5	CASSSSGIGQPQHF	TGTGCCAGCAGTTCGTCAGGGATAGGTCAGCCCCAGCATTTT
NA	TRBV11-3	NA	TRBJ1-1	CASSPGHSNTEAFF	TGTGCCAGCAGCCCCGGACACAGCAACACTGAAGCTTTCTTT
NA	TRBV12-3/TRBV12-4	NA	TRBJ2-5	CASSRDVRYQETQYF	TGTGCCAGCAGCAGGGACGTGCGGTACCAAGAGACCCAGTACTTC
NA	TRBV30	TRBD1	TRBJ1-2	CAWGGRGGGRYGYTF	TGTGCCTGGGGGGGGAGAGGGGGCGGTCGGTATGGCTACACCTTC
NA	TRBV9	TRBD2	TRBJ2-3	CASSVAAGGQNTQYF	TGTGCCAGCAGCGTAGCGGCGGGGGGGCAAAATACGCAGTATTTT
NA	TRBV6-1	TRBD1	TRBJ1-4	CASSETTGVGEKLFF	TGTGCCAGCAGTGAAACGACAGGGGTGGGTGAAAAACTGTTTTTT
NA	TRBV29-1	NA	TRBJ1-1	CSVEDLWSTEAFF	TGCAGCGTTGAAGATCTCTGGAGTACTGAAGCTTTCTTT
NA	TRBV20-1	NA	TRBJ1-5	CSARRRGREPQHF	TGCAGTGCTCGACGGCGGGGGAGGGAGCCCCAGCATTTT
NA	TRBV7-9	NA	TRBJ2-5	CASSLPQETQYF	TGTGCCAGCAGCTTGCCCCAAGAGACCCAGTACTTC
NA	TRBV14	NA	TRBJ2-7	CASSQGRGSPYEQYF	TGTGCCAGCAGCCAAGGCCGGGGGAGCCCCTACGAGCAGTACTTC
once	TRBV6-6	NA	TRBJ2-3	CASSYSPGVSTDTQYF	TGTGCCAGCAGTTACTCGCCAGGGGTGAGCACAGATACGCAGTATTTT
once	TRBV7-9	NA	TRBJ1-3	CASSGGPVSGNTIYF	TGTGCCAGCAGCGGTGGACCGGTCTCTGGAAACACCATATATTTT
NA	TRBV7-2	TRBD2	TRBJ2-1	CASRPIAGRYNEQFF	TGTGCCAGCAGACCTATAGCGGGGAGGTACAATGAGCAGTTCTTC
NA	TRBV10-3	TRBD2	TRBJ2-5	CAISGSSGGAETQYF	TGTGCCATCAGTGGATCTAGCGGGGGGGCCGAGACCCAGTACTTC
NA	TRBV3-1	NA	TRBJ1-1	CASSSPRDGNTEAFF	TGTGCCAGCAGCTCCCCTCGGGACGGGAACACTGAAGCTTTCTTT
NA	TRBV5-1	NA	TRBJ1-1	CASSLDGATEAFF	TGCGCCAGCAGCTTGGATGGGGCGACTGAAGCTTTCTTT
NA	TRBV12-3/TRBV12-4	NA	TRBJ2-2	CASGWSEGVAGELFF	TGTGCCAGCGGATGGTCGGAGGGGGTGGCCGGGGAGCTGTTTTTT
NA	TRBV12-3/TRBV12-4	TRBD1	TRBJ1-2	CASSLYGEAGGNYGYTF	TGTGCCAGCAGTTTATACGGGGAGGCAGGGGGCAACTATGGCTACACCTTC
NA	TRBV6-5	NA	TRBJ2-3	CASRRLEITDTQYF	TGTGCCAGCAGACGACTAGAGATCACAGATACGCAGTATTTT
NA	TRBV27	NA	TRBJ2-5	CASSLFPFQETQYF	TGTGCCAGCAGTCTGTTCCCCTTCCAAGAGACCCAGTACTTC
NA	TRBV2	NA	TRBJ2-5	CASSDPSSTQETQYF	TGTGCCAGCAGTGACCCCTCTTCAACCCAAGAGACCCAGTACTTC
NA	TRBV2	TRBD1	TRBJ1-5	CASSEMVLTGGKPQHF	TGTGCCAGCAGTGAAATGGTTTTGACAGGGGGTAAGCCCCAGCATTTT
NA	TRBV29-1	NA	TRBJ1-1	CSVEDTGMGPTEAFF	TGCAGCGTTGAAGATACGGGAATGGGGCCCACTGAAGCTTTCTTT
NA	TRBV18	TRBD1	TRBJ1-5	CASSGQGGNQPQHF	TGTGCCAGCTCCGGACAGGGCGGCAATCAGCCCCAGCATTTT
NA	TRBV7-2	TRBD1	TRBJ2-7	CASSLEGATTDEQYF	TGTGCCAGCAGCTTAGAGGGGGCCACGACGGACGAGCAGTACTTC
NA	TRBV20-1	NA	TRBJ1-5	CSARDEPDQPQHF	TGCAGTGCTAGAGATGAGCCTGATCAGCCCCAGCATTTT